The present T cell receptor (beta chain) was sequenced within a study of blood T cells in healthy people across ages. Looked up from germline, CDR1 is SGHTA and CDR2 is FQGNSA. V was clipped by 1 base and J by 6 bases, with 12 bases between them. The CDR3 totals 14 residues. The use of a sample-barcoded 5' primer and a J-beta primer mix characterized a second PCR of about 6 to 12 cycles. TCRdb ran MiXCR on the 5' RACE reads and lists one entry per CDR3 protein. The sample carries about 680,000 distinct CDR3 sequences, about half recorded once. The J gene is TRBJ2-5, the V gene TRBV7-2; TRBD2 might be the D (5 bases). This receptor was obtained from an older woman in good health. The material sequenced was blood. CDR3: CASSLGGNGKTQYF. The CDR3 bases are TGTGCCAGCAGCTTAGGAGGGAACGGAAAGACCCAGTACTTC.